These 21 T cell receptor beta chains originate from one sample sequenced in a study of shared clonotypes between healthy human individuals. Some clones are missing from TCRdb's copy, which holds only in-frame ones; the method was immunoSEQ multiplex PCR. The repertoire holds about 1.5 million clones, with around 97% as singletons. The specimen was naive CD4+ T cells sorted from blood. Subset here: CD45RA+ positively selected. Source of these receptors: a man aged 30 to 45 in good health.

The chain uses TRBV18 and TRBJ2-1; 9 nucleotides agree with TRBD1. Germline V gene lookup returns CDR1 KGHSH and CDR2 LQKENI. This CDR3 is 16 amino acids long. J was trimmed by 6 bases and V by 5 bases; bases with no gene match: 11. For the CDR3, the DNA is TGTGCCAGCTCAACAAAACAGGGGGCTTTCCCCAATGAGCAGTTCTTC. Translation gives CASSTKQGAFPNEQFF.

The chain recombines TRBV4-1 with TRBJ2-1; 11 bases match TRBD2. CDR1 and CDR2 (germline): MGHRA, YSYEKL. The length of the CDR3 is 18 residues. Trimming at V came to 4 bases and at J to 11 bases, leaving 19 bases not matched to a gene. The CDR3 reads CASSPDRLTGTSGRKQFF. The CDR3 coding sequence is TGCGCCAGCAGCCCCGACCGGCTTACCGGGACTAGCGGAAGGAAGCAGTTCTTC.

CDR3 sequence: CATSRVVGGGYEQYF. CDR3 bases: TGTGCCACCAGCAGAGTGGTGGGAGGTGGGTACGAGCAGTACTTC. The gene calls are TRBV15 and TRBJ2-7; D might be TRBD2 (6 bases). The CDR3 spans 15 residues. Trimming left V 1 base short and J 4 bases short, with 14 bases between. The germline V gene has CDR1 LNHNV and CDR2 YYDKDF (reference sequence).

The chain uses TRBV6-5 and TRBJ2-7; 13 bases align to TRBD2. CDR3 size: 16 residues. In germline, CDR1 is MNHEY, CDR2 SVGAGI. V was pared by 2 bases and J by 9 bases, with 10 bases of the junction left unmatched. The CDR3 loop reads CASSYSGGLAGVRQYF. The CDR3 DNA follows: TGTGCCAGCAGTTACAGTGGTGGACTAGCGGGAGTCCGGCAGTACTTC.

J is TRBJ1-1 and V is TRBV4-3, with a tentative D call TRBD1 (5 bases). V gave up 4 bases and J gave up 4 bases, with 19 bases separating them. This CDR3 spans 16 amino acids. CDR1 is LGHNA, CDR2 YSLEER, per germline. The CDR3 spells CASSRHPRVSGTEAFF. CDR3 sequence (DNA): TGCGCCAGCAGCCGACACCCCAGGGTCTCAGGCACTGAAGCTTTCTTT.

As to this clone: Other DNA sequences in the sample encode the same CDR3. The V gene is TRBV28, the J gene TRBJ1-5; a weak D match, TRBD1 (5 bases). Germline assignment: CDR1 MDHEN and CDR2 SYDVKM. The germline V and J ends were trimmed by 6 bases and 4 bases, with 10 bases remaining between them. This CDR3 is built from 13 residues. DNA for the CDR3: TGTGCCAGCAGCGGCGGGGGGAATCAGCCCCAGCATTTT. It is translated as CASSGGGNQPQHF.

J is TRBJ1-4 and V is TRBV29-1, with a weak D call TRBD1 (6 bases). CDR3 length equals 14 residues. V gave up 5 bases and J gave up 4 bases, with 14 bases separating them. The germline V gene encodes CDR1 SQVTM and CDR2 ANQGSEA. The DNA for the CDR3 is TGCAGCGTTATAGGGGGGGCGTATAATGAAAAACTGTTTTTT. Translated: CSVIGGAYNEKLFF. The entire variable domain, with the rest obtained from reference TRBV29-1 and TRBJ1-4, is as follows: SAVISQKPSRDICQRGTSLTIQCQVDSQVTMMFWYRQQPGQSLTLIATANQGSEATYESGFVIDKFPISRPNLTFSTLTVSNMSPEDSSIYLCSVIGGAYNEKLFFGSGTQLSVL.

The genes are TRBV20-1 and TRBJ2-5; D not resolved. Germline V lookup: CDR1 DFQATT, CDR2 SNEGSKA (reference sequence). V was clipped by 1 base and J by 9 bases, with 9 bases between them. The CDR3 contains 11 residues. CDR3 loop: CSARASGAQYF. As DNA, the CDR3 is TGCAGTGCTAGAGCGTCCGGAGCCCAGTACTTC.

V gene TRBV10-3 combines with J gene TRBJ2-1; TRBD1 agrees at 9 bases. This CDR3 has 17 amino acids. V was pared by 5 bases and J by 8 bases, with 16 bases of the junction left unmatched. In germline, CDR1 is ENHRY, CDR2 SYGVKD. The CDR3 nucleotides are TGTGCCATCAGTACTGGGGATGGGACAGGGTTTTTTCATGAGCAGTTCTTC. Translating gives CAISTGDGTGFFHEQFF.

The chain recombines TRBV5-1 with TRBJ2-5; no clear D. Germline loops: CDR1 SGHRS, CDR2 YFSETQ. The V end lost 4 bases, the J end lost 3 bases, and 7 bases lay between the germline ends. This CDR3 has 12 amino acids. In nucleotides, the CDR3 is TGCGCCAGCAGCCAGTCAGAAGAGACCCAGTACTTC. As protein: CASSQSEETQYF.

This chain joins TRBV2 and TRBJ2-2; 10 bases are shared with TRBD2. This CDR3 is built from 17 residues. Trimming took 4 bases from V and 5 from J; bases not matched to a gene: 10. Germline loops: CDR1 SNHLY, CDR2 FYNNEI. Here the CDR3 reads CASSVNSGRWLTGELFF. The CDR3 DNA reads TGTGCCAGCAGTGTGAATAGCGGGAGGTGGCTGACCGGGGAGCTGTTTTTT. Variable domain in full (rest from reference TRBV2 and TRBJ2-2): EPEVTQTPSHQVTQMGQEVILRCVPISNHLYFYWYRQILGQKVEFLVSFYNNEISEKSEIFDDQFSVERPDGSNFTLKIRSTKLEDSAMYFCASSVNSGRWLTGELFFGEGSRLTVL.

This CDR3 reads CATSPGGAYNEQFF. Here the CDR3 DNA reads TGTGCCACCAGCCCTGGCGGTGCCTACAATGAGCAGTTCTTC. This chain uses TRBV15 with TRBJ2-1, with D uncertain. Trimming left V 5 bases short and J 2 bases short, with 10 bases between. CDR1 and CDR2 from the germline V gene are LNHNV and YYDKDF (reference sequence). The CDR3 sequence is 14 residues long.

This rearrangement joins TRBV19 to TRBJ2-3; tentatively, D is TRBD1 (5 bases). The CDR3 consists of 15 residues. V lost 6 bases and J 0 bases, leaving 13 bases between the germline ends. Germline values: CDR1 LNHDA, CDR2 SQIVND (reference sequence). The CDR3 region has the DNA TGTGCCAGTAGGAAAACAGGTTCTAGCACAGATACGCAGTATTTT. It encodes CASRKTGSSTDTQYF.

V usage is TRBV6-5 and J usage is TRBJ2-2, with D perhaps matching TRBD1 (5 bases). Trimming cost V 3 bases and J 0 bases, with 11 bases left between them. This CDR3 region has 16 residues. CDR1 MNHEY and CDR2 SVGAGI come from the germline V gene. As DNA, the CDR3 is TGTGCCAGCAGTTATTTCCAGGGCTCGAACACCGGGGAGCTGTTTTTT. Its protein product is CASSYFQGSNTGELFF.

The chain employs TRBV25-1 and TRBJ2-2, with D perhaps TRBD2 (7 bases). Germline assignment: CDR1 MGHDK and CDR2 SYGVNS. CDR3 length: 14 residues. With 7 bases removed from V and 3 bases from J, the gap between germline ends came to 12 bases. CDR3 coding DNA: TGTGCCAGCACGGGGGGCTTGTACACCGGGGAGCTGTTTTTT. This gives the protein CASTGGLYTGELFF.

The gene calls are TRBV6-5 and TRBJ2-4; D is undetermined. The CDR3 extends over 13 amino acids. V shed 6 bases and J shed 0 bases, with 6 bases lying between them. The germline V gene encodes CDR1 MNHEY and CDR2 SVGAGI. CDR3 in DNA: TGTGCCAGCAGGACCCTAGCCAAAAACATTCAGTACTTC. Translated, it gives CASRTLAKNIQYF.

The rearrangement links TRBV21-1 to TRBJ1-1. TRBV21-1 is a known pseudogene. The CDR3 covers 8 residues. The CDR3: CGGTEAFF. For the CDR3, the DNA is TGCGGGGGCACTGAAGCTTTCTTT.

V is TRBV18 and J is TRBJ2-1, with a weak D call TRBD1 (5 bases). CDR1 and CDR2 from the germline V gene are KGHSH and LQKENI. The CDR3 contains 17 residues. The germline V and J ends were trimmed by 3 bases and 6 bases, with 21 bases remaining between them. CDR3 sequence reads: CASSPQQVSQGSNEQFF. Written as DNA, the CDR3 is TGTGCCAGCTCACCTCAACAGGTCTCTCAAGGGTCCAATGAGCAGTTCTTC.

The CDR3 spells CASSLVEGAYGYTF. CDR3 bases: TGTGCCAGCAGCTTAGTCGAGGGGGCCTATGGCTACACCTTC. The chain joins TRBV7-9 to TRBJ1-2; 7 positions agree with TRBD1. The V and J ends lost 1 base and 4 bases, in that order; junction bases with no gene match: 3. Looked up from germline, CDR1 is SEHNR and CDR2 is FQNEAQ (reference sequence). The CDR3 loop spans 14 amino acids.

J is TRBJ1-4 and V is TRBV2, with D possibly TRBD1 on 5 matching bases. Germline V gene sequence: CDR1 SNHLY, CDR2 FYNNEI. Trimming took 9 bases from V and 5 from J, leaving 13 bases between them. The CDR3 sequence is 13 residues long. The CDR3 protein is CARSGGKNEKLFF. In DNA, the CDR3 is TGTGCCAGATCCGGGGGGAAAAATGAAAAACTGTTTTTT.

The chain carries TRBV5-4 and TRBJ2-7; a possible D gene is TRBD2 (5 bases). Germline V gives CDR1 SGHNT, CDR2 YYREEE (reference sequence). The V gene lost 1 base and the J gene lost 2 bases, with 10 bases spanning the gap. CDR3 size: 14 residues. The CDR3 DNA follows: TGTGCCAGCAGCTTGAGAGGGCGGGCCTACGAGCAGTACTTC. It specifies CASSLRGRAYEQYF.